This TCR beta chain is from a study of glioma-infiltrating T cells after dendritic cell vaccination. Across the study: Dendritic cell vaccination trial patients had either newly diagnosed or recurrent glioblastoma. Autologous tumor lysate was loaded overnight onto monocyte-derived dendritic cells grown about 7 days with IL-4 and GM-CSF. Whole-study results and caveats: The cohort had few patients with full blood and tumor sets.

The table lists this clone with a count of one. No antigen is known for it. The immunoSEQ assay amplified TCRB CDR3 from up to 2 ug DNA. The method was immunoSEQ multiplex PCR; TCRdb's version includes in-frame clones alone and lacks a portion of them. The sample contains 40,000 to 60,000 clones, 65% to 90% of which appear only once. The sample in question was blood, obtained before dendritic cell vaccination. This receptor was identified in a human donor with glioblastoma.

CDR3 nucleotides: TGTGCCAGCAGCTTGTGGGTGCAGGGTGAACAGCCCCAGCATTTT. Protein: CASSLWVQGEQPQHF. This sequence joins TRBV5-5 and TRBJ1-5, with a tentative D call TRBD1 (5 bases). The CDR3 totals 15 residues. V lost 1 base to trimming and J lost 7 bases, with 15 bases between them. Germline V gene sequence: CDR1 SGHKS, CDR2 YYEKEE (reference sequence).